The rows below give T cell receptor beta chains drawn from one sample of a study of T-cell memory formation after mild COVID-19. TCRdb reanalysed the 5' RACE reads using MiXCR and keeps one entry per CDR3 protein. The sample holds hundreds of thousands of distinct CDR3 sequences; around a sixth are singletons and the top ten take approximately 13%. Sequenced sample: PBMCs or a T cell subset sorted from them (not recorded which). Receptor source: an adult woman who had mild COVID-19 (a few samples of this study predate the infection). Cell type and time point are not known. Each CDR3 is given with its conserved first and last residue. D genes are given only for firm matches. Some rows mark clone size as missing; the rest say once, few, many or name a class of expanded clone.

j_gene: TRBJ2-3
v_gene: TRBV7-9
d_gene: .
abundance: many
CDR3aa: CASSAPTDHGDTQYF
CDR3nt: TGTGCCAGCTCGGCCCCCACGGACCATGGAGATACGCAGTATTTT

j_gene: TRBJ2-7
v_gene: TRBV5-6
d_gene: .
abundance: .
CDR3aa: CASRGRDHYEQYF
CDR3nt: TGTGCCAGCAGGGGCAGGGACCACTACGAGCAGTACTTC

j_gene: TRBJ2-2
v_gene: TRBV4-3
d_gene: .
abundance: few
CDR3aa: CASSQSGHLNTGELFF
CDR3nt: TGCGCCAGCAGCCAGTCGGGACACCTGAACACCGGGGAGCTGTTTTTT

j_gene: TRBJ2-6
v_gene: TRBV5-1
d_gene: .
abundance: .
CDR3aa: CASRPESGAWANVLTF
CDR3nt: TGCGCCAGCAGGCCTGAGTCGGGGGCTTGGGCCAACGTCCTGACTTTC

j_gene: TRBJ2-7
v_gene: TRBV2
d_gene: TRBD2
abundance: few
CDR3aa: CASSGLAGTYEQYF
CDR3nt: TGTGCCAGCAGTGGTCTAGCGGGGACCTACGAGCAGTACTTC

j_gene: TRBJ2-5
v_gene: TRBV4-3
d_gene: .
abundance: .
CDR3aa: CASSQDLNQETQYF
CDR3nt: TGCGCCAGCAGCCAAGATCTGAACCAAGAGACCCAGTACTTC

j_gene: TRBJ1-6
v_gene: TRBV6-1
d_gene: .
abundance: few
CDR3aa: CASSEGRYSPLHF
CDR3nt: TGTGCCAGCAGTGAAGGGAGGTATTCACCCCTCCACTTT

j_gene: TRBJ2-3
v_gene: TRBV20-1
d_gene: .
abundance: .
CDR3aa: CSAKRADTDTQYF
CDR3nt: TGCAGTGCTAAGAGGGCAGACACAGATACGCAGTATTTT

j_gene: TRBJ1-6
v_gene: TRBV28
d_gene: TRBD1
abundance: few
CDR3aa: CASSLWTGRNSPLHF
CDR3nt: TGTGCCAGCAGTTTATGGACAGGGCGAAATTCACCCCTCCACTTT

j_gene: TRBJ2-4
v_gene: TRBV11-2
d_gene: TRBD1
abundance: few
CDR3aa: CASSLVDRGDIQYF
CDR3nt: TGTGCCAGCAGCTTAGTTGACAGGGGAGACATTCAGTACTTC

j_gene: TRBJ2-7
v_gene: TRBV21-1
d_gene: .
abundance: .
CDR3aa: CIRDRGFYEQYF
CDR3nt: TGTATAAGGGACAGGGGGTTCTACGAGCAGTACTTC

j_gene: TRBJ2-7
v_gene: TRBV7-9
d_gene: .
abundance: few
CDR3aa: CASSLRDGLYEQYF
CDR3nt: TGTGCCAGCAGCTTAAGGGACGGCCTCTACGAGCAGTACTTC

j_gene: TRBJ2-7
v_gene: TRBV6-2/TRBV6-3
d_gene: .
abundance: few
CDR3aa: CASSYWGTTTLYEQYF
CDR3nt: TGTGCCAGCAGTTATTGGGGGACAACTACCCTCTACGAGCAGTACTTC

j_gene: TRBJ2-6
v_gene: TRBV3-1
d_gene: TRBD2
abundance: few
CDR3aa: CASHRTSGGSGANVLTF
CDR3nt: TGTGCCAGCCATAGAACTAGCGGGGGGTCTGGGGCCAACGTCCTGACTTTC

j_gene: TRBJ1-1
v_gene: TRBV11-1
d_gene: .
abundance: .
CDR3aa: CASSLAGGSPNTEAFF
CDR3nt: TGTGCCAGCAGCTTAGCGGGAGGCAGCCCGAACACTGAAGCTTTCTTT

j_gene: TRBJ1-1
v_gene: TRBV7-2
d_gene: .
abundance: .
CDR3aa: CASSLMGAFNTEAFF
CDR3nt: TGTGCCAGCAGCTTAATGGGGGCGTTTAACACTGAAGCTTTCTTT

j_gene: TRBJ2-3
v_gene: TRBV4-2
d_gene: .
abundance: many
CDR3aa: CASSQSSGDTDTQYF
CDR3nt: TGTGCCAGCAGCCAGTCCTCGGGGGACACAGATACGCAGTATTTT

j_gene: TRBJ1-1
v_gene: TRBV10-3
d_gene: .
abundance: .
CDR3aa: CAIRVDMGNTEAFF
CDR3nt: TGTGCCATCAGAGTCGACATGGGGAACACTGAAGCTTTCTTT

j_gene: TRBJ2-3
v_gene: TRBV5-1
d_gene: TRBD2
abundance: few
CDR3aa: CASSLTTSGGGTDTQYF
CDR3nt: TGCGCCAGCAGCTTGACGACTAGCGGGGGTGGCACAGATACGCAGTATTTT

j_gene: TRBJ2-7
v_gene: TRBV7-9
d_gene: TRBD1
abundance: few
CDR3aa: CASSFLRQGESYEQYF
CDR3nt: TGTGCCAGCAGCTTCTTACGTCAGGGGGAATCCTACGAGCAGTACTTC

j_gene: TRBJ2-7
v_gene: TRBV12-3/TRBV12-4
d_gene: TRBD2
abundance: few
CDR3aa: CASSPIAGSYEQYF
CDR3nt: TGCGCCAGCAGCCCGATAGCGGGATCGTACGAGCAGTACTTC

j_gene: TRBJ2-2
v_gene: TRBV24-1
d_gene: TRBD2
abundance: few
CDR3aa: CATSWAGANTGELFF
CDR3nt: TGTGCCACCAGTTGGGCGGGAGCGAACACCGGGGAGCTGTTTTTT

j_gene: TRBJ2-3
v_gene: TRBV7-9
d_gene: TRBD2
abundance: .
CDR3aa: CASSHDLSGAMNTDTQYF
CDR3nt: TGTGCCAGCAGCCATGATTTAAGCGGGGCGATGAACACAGATACGCAGTATTTT

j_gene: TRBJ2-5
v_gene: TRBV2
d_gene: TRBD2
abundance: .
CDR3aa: CASLAGGPETQYF
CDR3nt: TGTGCCAGCTTAGCGGGGGGGCCAGAGACCCAGTACTTC

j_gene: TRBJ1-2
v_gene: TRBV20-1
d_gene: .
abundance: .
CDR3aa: CSARYGRDVEGYTF
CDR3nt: TGCAGTGCTAGATATGGCAGAGACGTTGAAGGCTACACCTTC

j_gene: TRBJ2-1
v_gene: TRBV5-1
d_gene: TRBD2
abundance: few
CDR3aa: CASSSIAGSSYNEQFF
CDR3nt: TGCGCCAGCAGCTCCATAGCGGGGAGCTCCTACAATGAGCAGTTCTTC

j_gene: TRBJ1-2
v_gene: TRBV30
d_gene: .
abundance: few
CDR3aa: CAWSEGQNYGYTF
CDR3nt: TGTGCCTGGAGTGAAGGTCAGAACTATGGCTACACCTTC

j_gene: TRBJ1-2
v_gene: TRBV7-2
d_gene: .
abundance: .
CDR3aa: CASSLAGRGYTF
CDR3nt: TGTGCCAGCAGCTTAGCGGGACGGGGCTACACCTTC

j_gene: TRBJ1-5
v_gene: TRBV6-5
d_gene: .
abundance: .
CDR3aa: CASSRDGYSNQPQHF
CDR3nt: TGTGCCAGCAGTCGGGACGGATATAGCAATCAGCCCCAGCATTTT

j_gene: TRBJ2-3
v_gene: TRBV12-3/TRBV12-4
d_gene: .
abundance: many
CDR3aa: CASSSSGGTGGGDTQYF
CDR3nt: TGTGCCAGCAGTTCATCGGGGGGAACTGGAGGGGGAGATACGCAGTATTTT

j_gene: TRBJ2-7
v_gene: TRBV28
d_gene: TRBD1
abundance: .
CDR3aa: CASSTTGTGIPGEQYF
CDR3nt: TGTGCCAGCAGCACAACCGGGACAGGGATTCCAGGCGAGCAGTACTTC

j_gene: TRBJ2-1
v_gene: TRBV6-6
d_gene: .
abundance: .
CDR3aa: CASTKSRVNEQFF
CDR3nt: TGTGCCAGCACCAAGAGTAGGGTGAATGAGCAGTTCTTC

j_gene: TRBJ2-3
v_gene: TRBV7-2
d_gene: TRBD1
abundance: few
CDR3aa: CASSLGRGRSTDTQYF
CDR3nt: TGTGCCAGCAGCTTAGGCAGGGGGCGAAGCACAGATACGCAGTATTTT

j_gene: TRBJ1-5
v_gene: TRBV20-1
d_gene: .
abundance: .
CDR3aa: CSATGDGNQPQHF
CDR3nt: TGCAGTGCTACAGGGGACGGCAATCAGCCCCAGCATTTT